Below, one T cell receptor (beta chain) is given with its context. The sample holds a few counts of this clonotype. Its antigen remains unidentified. No clone much larger than this one lies a single base away; base qualities are absent. These data are taken from a study of early T cells in non-severe SARS-CoV-2 infection (dated by TCRdb to about 2021). With respect to the entire study: Because TCR sequencing relied on bulk RNA taken from unsorted whole blood, pairing of alpha and beta chains was not possible. The full study reports these points: VDJdb matching was skewed toward anti-spike CD8 responses, so virus-specific expansions were likely underestimated and private and CD4 specificities were missed.

Library prep was done by 5' RACE. Instrument used: NextSeq 500. The TCR library protocol attached unique molecular identifiers to individual cDNA molecules to correct for sequencing error and PCR bias. Both TCR alpha and beta chains were sequenced, and tight co-correlation was observed between alpha and beta sequence abundances in each sample. In the paper's pipeline: Decombinator V4 was used to annotate TCR sequences for V gene, J gene and CDR3. Expanded TCRs were defined as changing significantly between any two time points under a Poisson model with p below 0.0001. TCR abundances were normalised to the total number of TCRs sequenced per sample and expressed as counts per million. TRAV1-2 paired with TRAJ12, TRAJ20 or TRAJ33 defined MAIT TCRs, while TRAV10 paired with TRAJ18 defined iNKT TCRs. A search of VDJdb, accessed on 1 November 2021, was run for TCRs annotated to CMV, EBV and SARS-CoV-2, with TCRs annotated for multiple antigens excluded. TCRdb redid the processing of the public reads, applying fastp at Q25 and MiXCR, and retained in-frame beta chains. CDR3 protein duplicates are merged, each entry listing the most common genes and DNA. TCRdb's processing, not the authors', yielded these V and J calls. The sample table lists 59,000 or so distinct CDR3 sequences, over 10% of them with a count of one. The ten largest account for approximately 1.3% of the sample.

This was a case-control study nested in a cohort of healthcare workers in London, UK, who had nasopharyngeal swab PCR tests and blood samples taken every week. Between 23 and 31 March 2020, the week of the UK lockdown, healthcare workers were enrolled and then followed up weekly for as long as 16 weeks. CDR1 and CDR2 (MNHNS, SASEGT) derive from the germline V gene. The trim is 5 bases for V and 2 bases for J, with a gap of 11 bases between the germline ends. The CDR3 has 14 amino acids, counting the end cysteine and phenylalanine. Solely the CDR3 DNA is kept, with 42 bases framed from the first base.

This material consisted of whole blood, taken at baseline. This sequence was found in an adult who was a healthcare worker with PCR-confirmed SARS-CoV-2 infection or an uninfected control (not recorded which). The rearrangement joined TRBV6-1 to TRBJ2-3, and the D gene may be TRBD1, 6 bases matching. The CDR3 sequence is CASSLGATTDTQYF. The nucleotide sequence reads TGTGCCAGCAGTTTGGGGGCTACCACAGATACGCAGTATTTT.